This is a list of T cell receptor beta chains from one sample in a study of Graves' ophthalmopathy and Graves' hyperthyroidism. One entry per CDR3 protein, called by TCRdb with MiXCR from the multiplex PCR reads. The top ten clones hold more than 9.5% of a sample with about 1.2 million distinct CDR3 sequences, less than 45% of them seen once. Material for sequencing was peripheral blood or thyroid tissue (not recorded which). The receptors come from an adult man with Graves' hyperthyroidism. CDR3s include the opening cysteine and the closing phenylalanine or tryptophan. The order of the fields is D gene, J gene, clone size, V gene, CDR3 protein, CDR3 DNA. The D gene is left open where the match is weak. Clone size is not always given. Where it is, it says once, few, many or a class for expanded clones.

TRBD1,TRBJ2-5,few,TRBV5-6,CASSLAVLRDSLKETQYF,TGTGCCAGCAGCTTGGCCGTACTCCGGGACAGTCTAAAAGAGACCCAGTACTTC
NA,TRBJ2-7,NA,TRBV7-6,CANRSPPGTTYEQYF,TGTGCCAACCGGAGCCCGCCCGGGACCACCTACGAGCAGTACTTC
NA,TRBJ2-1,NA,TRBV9,CASSVDVSVDEQFF,TGTGCCAGCAGCGTAGATGTTAGCGTCGATGAGCAGTTCTTC
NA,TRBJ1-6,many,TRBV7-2,CASSLILGINSPLHF,TGTGCCAGCAGCTTAATTCTGGGGATAAATTCACCCCTCCACTTT
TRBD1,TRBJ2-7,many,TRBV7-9,CASSSSGTGPYEQYF,TGTGCCAGCAGCTCGTCCGGGACAGGGCCCTACGAGCAGTACTTC
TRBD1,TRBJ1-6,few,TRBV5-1,CASSLETGRYPPLHF,TGCGCCAGCAGCTTGGAGACAGGGCGGTATCCACCCCTCCACTTT
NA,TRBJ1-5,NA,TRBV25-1,CASTFWPAQPQHF,TGTGCCAGCACCTTCTGGCCTGCCCAGCCCCAGCATTTT
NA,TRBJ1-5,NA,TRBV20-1,CSARVHTLGEPQHF,TGCAGTGCTAGAGTCCACACCCTCGGGGAGCCCCAGCATTTT
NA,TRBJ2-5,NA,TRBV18,CASSPPAGKETQYF,TGTGCCAGCTCACCACCGGCAGGGAAAGAGACCCAGTACTTC
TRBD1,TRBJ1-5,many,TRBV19,CASSMVPGTANNQPQHF,TGTGCCAGTAGTATGGTCCCCGGGACAGCTAACAATCAGCCCCAGCATTTT
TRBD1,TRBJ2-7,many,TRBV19,CASSIPAGGEQYF,TGTGCCAGTAGTATCCCCGCAGGGGGCGAGCAGTACTTC
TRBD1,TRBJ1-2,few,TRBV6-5,CASNTRTGHYGYTF,TGTGCCAGCAATACCCGGACAGGGCACTATGGCTACACCTTC
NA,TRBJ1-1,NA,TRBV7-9,CASSSTGYGLAFF,TGTGCCAGCAGCTCAACAGGGTACGGGTTAGCTTTCTTT
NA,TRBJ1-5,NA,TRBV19,CASSISMGGRQPQHF,TGTGCCAGTAGTATATCTATGGGCGGCCGCCAGCCCCAGCACTTT
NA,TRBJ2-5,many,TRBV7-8,CASSLAGAVQETQYF,TGTGCCAGCAGCTTAGCGGGGGCAGTACAAGAGACCCAGTACTTC
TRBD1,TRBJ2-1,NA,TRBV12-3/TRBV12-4,CASSSYRGNEQFF,TGTGCCAGCAGTTCATACAGGGGGAATGAGCAGTTCTTC
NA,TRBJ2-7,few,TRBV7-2,CASSYVKVSPSYEQYF,TGTGCCAGCAGCTATGTTAAAGTATCCCCCTCCTACGAGCAGTACTTC
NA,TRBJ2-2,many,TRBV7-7,CASSQHRDTGELFF,TGTGCCAGCAGCCAACACAGGGACACCGGGGAGCTGTTTTTT
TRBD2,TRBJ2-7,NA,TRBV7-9,CASRPGGLIYEQYF,TGTGCCAGTAGACCGGGAGGCCTTATCTACGAGCAGTACTTC
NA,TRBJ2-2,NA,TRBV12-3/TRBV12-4,CASSFGGGTGAGELFF,TGTGCCAGCAGTTTTGGTGGAGGGACGGGTGCCGGGGAGCTGTTTTTT
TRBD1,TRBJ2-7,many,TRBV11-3,CASSLTGGNEQYF,TGTGCCAGCAGCTTAACAGGGGGCAACGAGCAGTACTTC
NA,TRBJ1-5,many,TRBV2,CASSEGGQDFQPQHF,TGTGCCAGCAGTGAGGGGGGGCAGGACTTCCAGCCCCAGCATTTT
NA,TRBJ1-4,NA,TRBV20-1,CSALGSNEKLSF,TGCAGTGCTTTGGGGAGTAATGAAAAACTGTCTTTT
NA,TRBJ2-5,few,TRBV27,CASSLSSGAETQYF,TGTGCCAGCAGTTTATCATCAGGGGCGGAGACCCAGTACTTC
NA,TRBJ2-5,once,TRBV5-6,CASSLISVGRETQYF,TGTGCCAGCAGCCTTATATCGGTGGGACGTGAGACCCAGTACTTC
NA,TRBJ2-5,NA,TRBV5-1,CASSLQGQDQETQYF,TGCGCCAGCAGCTTGCAGGGGCAAGACCAAGAGACCCAGTACTTC
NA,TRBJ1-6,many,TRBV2,CASSESGEGSPLHF,TGTGCCAGCAGTGAATCGGGGGAAGGATCACCCCTCCACTTT
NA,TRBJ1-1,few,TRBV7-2,CASSPVEAFF,TGTGCCAGCAGCCCTGTCGAAGCTTTCTTT